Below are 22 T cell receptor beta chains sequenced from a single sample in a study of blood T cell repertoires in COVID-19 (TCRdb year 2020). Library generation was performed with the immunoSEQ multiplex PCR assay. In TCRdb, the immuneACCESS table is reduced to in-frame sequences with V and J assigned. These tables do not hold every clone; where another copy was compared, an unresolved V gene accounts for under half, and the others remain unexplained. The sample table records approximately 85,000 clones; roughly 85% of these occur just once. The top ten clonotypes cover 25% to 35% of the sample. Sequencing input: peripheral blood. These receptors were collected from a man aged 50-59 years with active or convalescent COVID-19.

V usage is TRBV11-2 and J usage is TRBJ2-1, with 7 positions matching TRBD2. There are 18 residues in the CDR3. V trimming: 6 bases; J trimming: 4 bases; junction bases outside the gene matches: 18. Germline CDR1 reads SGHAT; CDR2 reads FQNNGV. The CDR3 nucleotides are TGTGCCAGCAGACAACATCCCTCCGCGGGAGTCTTGTACAATGAGCAGTTCTTC. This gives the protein CASRQHPSAGVLYNEQFF.

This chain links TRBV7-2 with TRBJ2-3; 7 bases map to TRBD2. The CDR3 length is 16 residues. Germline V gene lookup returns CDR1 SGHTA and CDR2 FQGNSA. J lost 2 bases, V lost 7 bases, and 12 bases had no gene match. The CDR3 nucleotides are TGTGCCAGCACCCACCGAGCGGGGCCGCTCACAGATACGCAGTATTTT. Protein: CASTHRAGPLTDTQYF.

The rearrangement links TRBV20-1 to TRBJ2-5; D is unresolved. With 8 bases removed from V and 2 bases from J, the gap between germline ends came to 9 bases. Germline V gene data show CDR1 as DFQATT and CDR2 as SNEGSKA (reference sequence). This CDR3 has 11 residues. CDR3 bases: TGCAGTCGTATCAGGCAAGAGACCCAGTACTTC. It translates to CSRIRQETQYF.

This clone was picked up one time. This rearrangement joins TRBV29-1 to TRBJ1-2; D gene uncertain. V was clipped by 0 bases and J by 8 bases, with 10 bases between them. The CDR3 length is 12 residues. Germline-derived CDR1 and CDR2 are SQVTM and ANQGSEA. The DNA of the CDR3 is TGCAGCGTTGAAGATCCCGGGGAGGGCTACACCTTC. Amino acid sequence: CSVEDPGEGYTF.

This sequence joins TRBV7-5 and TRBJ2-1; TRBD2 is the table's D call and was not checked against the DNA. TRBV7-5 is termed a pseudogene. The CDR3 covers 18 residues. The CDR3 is CVRSLVRAGGRSYNEQFF. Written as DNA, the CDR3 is TGTGTCAGAAGCTTAGTTCGAGCGGGAGGACGCTCCTACAATGAGCAGTTCTTC.

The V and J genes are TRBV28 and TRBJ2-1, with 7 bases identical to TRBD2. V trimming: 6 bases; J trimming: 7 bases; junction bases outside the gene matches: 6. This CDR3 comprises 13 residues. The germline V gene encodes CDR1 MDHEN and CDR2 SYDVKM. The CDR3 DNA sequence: TGTGCCAGCAGCCGTCCCGGGGGGAATGAGCAGTTCTTC. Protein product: CASSRPGGNEQFF.

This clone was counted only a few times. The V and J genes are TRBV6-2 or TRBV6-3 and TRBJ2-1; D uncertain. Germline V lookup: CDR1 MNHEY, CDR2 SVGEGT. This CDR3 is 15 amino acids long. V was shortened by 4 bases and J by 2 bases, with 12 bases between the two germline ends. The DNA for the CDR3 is TGTGCCAGCAGTTCCCCTTCCAACACCTACAATGAGCAGTTCTTC. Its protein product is CASSSPSNTYNEQFF.

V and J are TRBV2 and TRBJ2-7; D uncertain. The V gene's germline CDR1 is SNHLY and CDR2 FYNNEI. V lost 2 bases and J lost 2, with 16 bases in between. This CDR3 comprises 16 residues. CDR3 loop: CASSESRPSGPYEQYF. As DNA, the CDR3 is TGTGCCAGCAGTGAAAGCAGGCCGTCCGGTCCCTACGAGCAGTACTTC. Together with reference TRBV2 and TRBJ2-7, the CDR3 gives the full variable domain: EPEVTQTPSHQVTQMGQEVILRCVPISNHLYFYWYRQILGQKVEFLVSFYNNEISEKSEIFDDQFSVERPDGSNFTLKIRSTKLEDSAMYFCASSESRPSGPYEQYFGPGTRLTVT.

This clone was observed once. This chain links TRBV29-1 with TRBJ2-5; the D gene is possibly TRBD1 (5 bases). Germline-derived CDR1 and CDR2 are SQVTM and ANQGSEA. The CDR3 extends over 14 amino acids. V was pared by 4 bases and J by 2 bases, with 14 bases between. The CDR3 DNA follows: TGCAGCGTTGTTACATTGAGACAGCAAGAGACCCAGTACTTC. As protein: CSVVTLRQQETQYF.

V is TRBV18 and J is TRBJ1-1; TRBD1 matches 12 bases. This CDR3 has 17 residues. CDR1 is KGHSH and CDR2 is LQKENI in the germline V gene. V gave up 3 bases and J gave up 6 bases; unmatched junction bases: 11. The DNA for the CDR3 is TGTGCCAGCTCACCGGGGACAGGGGGCCTACCCCCAGCTGAAGCTTTCTTT. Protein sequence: CASSPGTGGLPPAEAFF.

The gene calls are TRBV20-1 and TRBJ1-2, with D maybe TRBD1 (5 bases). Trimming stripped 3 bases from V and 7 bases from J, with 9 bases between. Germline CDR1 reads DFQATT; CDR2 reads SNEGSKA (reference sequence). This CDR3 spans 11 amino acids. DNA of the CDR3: TGCAGTGCTAGGGGGGGATTTGGCTACACCTTC. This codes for CSARGGFGYTF.

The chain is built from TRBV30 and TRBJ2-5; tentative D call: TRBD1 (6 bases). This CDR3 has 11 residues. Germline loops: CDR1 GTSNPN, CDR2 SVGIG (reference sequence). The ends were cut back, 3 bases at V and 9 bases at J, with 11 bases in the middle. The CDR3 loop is CAWRESGAQYF. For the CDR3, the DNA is TGTGCCTGGAGGGAGTCAGGGGCCCAGTACTTC.

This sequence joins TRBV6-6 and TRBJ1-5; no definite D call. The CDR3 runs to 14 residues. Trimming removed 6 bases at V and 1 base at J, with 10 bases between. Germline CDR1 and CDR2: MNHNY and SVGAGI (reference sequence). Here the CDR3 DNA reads TGTGCCAGCAGCACCGCGAGGAGCAATCAGCCCCAGCATTTT. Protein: CASSTARSNQPQHF.

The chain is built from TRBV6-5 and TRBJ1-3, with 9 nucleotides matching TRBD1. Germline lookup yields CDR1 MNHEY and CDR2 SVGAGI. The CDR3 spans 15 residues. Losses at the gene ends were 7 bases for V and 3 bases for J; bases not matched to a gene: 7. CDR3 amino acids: CASTGGTGNGNTIYF. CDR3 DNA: TGTGCCAGCACGGGAGGGACAGGGAATGGAAACACCATATATTTT.

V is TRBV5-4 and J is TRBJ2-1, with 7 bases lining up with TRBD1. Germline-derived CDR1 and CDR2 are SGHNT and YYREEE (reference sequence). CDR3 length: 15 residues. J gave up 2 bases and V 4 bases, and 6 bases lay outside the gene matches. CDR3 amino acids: CASSRTGTAYNEQFF. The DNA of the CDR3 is TGTGCCAGCAGCCGAACCGGGACAGCCTACAATGAGCAGTTCTTC. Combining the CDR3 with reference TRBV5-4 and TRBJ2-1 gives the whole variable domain ETGVTQSPTHLIKTRGQQVTLRCSSQSGHNTVSWYQQALGQGPQFIFQYYREEENGRGNFPPRFSGLQFPNYSSELNVNALELDDSALYLCASSRTGTAYNEQFFGPGTRLTVL.

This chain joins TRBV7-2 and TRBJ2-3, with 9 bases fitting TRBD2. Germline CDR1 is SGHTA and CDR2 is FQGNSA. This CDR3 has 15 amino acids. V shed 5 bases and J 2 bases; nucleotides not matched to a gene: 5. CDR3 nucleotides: TGTGCCAGCAGCCGCGCGGGGGGGAACACAGATACGCAGTATTTT. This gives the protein CASSRAGGNTDTQYF.

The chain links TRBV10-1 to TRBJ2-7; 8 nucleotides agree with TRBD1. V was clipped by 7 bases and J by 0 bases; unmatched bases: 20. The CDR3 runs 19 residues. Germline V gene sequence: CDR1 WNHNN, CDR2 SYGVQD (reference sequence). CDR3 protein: CASTGTLGQGSTPSYEQYF. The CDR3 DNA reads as TGCGCCAGCACAGGAACTCTTGGACAGGGATCGACTCCCTCCTACGAGCAGTACTTC.

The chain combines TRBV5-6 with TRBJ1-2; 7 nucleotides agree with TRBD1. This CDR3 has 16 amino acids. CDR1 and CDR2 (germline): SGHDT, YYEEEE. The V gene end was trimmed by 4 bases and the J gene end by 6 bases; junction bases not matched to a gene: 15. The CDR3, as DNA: TGTGCCAGCAGCGCCCCTAGTCGACAGGGAAGAGATGGCTACACCTTC. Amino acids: CASSAPSRQGRDGYTF.

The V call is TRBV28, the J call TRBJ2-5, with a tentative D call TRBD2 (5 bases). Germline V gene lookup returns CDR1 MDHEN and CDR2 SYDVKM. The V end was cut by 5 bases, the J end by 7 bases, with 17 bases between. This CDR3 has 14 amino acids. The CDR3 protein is CASSGLGAGRTQYF. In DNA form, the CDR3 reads TGTGCCAGCAGTGGGCTGGGAGCCGGGCGGACCCAGTACTTC.

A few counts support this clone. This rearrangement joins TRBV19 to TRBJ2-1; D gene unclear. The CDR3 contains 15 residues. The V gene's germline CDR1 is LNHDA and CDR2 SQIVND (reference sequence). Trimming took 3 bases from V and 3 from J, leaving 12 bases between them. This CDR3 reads CASSIRYLRYNEQFF. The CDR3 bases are TGTGCCAGTAGTATCCGGTACCTGCGCTACAATGAGCAGTTCTTC.

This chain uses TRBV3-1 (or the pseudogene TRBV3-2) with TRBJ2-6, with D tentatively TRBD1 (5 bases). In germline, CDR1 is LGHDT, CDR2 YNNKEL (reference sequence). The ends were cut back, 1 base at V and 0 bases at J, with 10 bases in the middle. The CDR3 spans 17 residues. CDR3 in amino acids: CASSQGLQGSGANVLTF. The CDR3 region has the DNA TGTGCCAGCAGCCAAGGGCTCCAGGGCTCTGGGGCCAACGTCCTGACTTTC.

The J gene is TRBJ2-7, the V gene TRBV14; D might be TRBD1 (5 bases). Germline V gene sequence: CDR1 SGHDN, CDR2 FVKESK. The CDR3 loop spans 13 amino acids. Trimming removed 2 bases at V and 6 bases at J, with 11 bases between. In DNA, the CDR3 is TGTGCCAGCAGCCAATCGCAGGGTACCGAGCAGTACTTC. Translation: CASSQSQGTEQYF.